The 15 T cell receptor beta chains listed next were all sequenced from one sample in a study of PD-L1 blockade in urothelial cancer. Measured with immunoSEQ multiplex PCR; TCRdb has only the in-frame clones, and not every one. This table holds approximately 65,000 clones, roughly 91% found once. Specimen: PBMCs, collected around atezolizumab (anti-PD-L1) treatment. The source is a man in his fifties or sixties with urothelial cancer.

This clone is a singleton in its sample. This chain joins TRBV6-5 and TRBJ1-1; 11 nucleotides align to TRBD1. The CDR3 is 15 residues long. V gave up 5 bases and J gave up 6 bases; unmatched junction bases: 8. Germline V gene sequence: CDR1 MNHEY, CDR2 SVGAGI. The CDR3 spells CASSSRDRGVSEAFF. The DNA of the CDR3 is TGTGCCAGCAGTAGTCGGGACAGGGGGGTGTCTGAAGCTTTCTTT.

The V gene is TRBV2, the J gene TRBJ1-2; D gene ambiguous. Trimming shortened V by 7 bases and J by 2 bases, and 14 bases separated the two germline ends. This CDR3 is built from 14 residues. From germline, CDR1 is SNHLY and CDR2 FYNNEI. In DNA form, the CDR3 reads TGTGCCAGCATTCCGCGCGGGGTAAACTATGGCTACACCTTC. Protein: CASIPRGVNYGYTF.

In nucleotides, the CDR3 is TGTGCCAGCAGCTTAAATAGCGGAAGCACAGATACGCAGTATTTT. This codes for CASSLNSGSTDTQYF. The rearrangement uses TRBV7-9 and TRBJ2-3, with D possibly matching TRBD2 (6 bases). Germline CDR1 is SEHNR and CDR2 is FQNEAQ (reference sequence). The CDR3 loop spans 15 amino acids. The germline V and J ends were trimmed by 2 bases and 0 bases, with 9 bases remaining between them. Together with reference TRBV7-9 and TRBJ2-3, the CDR3 gives the full variable domain: DTGVSQNPRHKITKRGQNVTFRCDPISEHNRLYWYRQTLGQGPEFLTYFQNEAQLEKSRLLSDRFSAERPKGSFSTLEIQRTEQGDSAMYLCASSLNSGSTDTQYFGPGTRLTVL.

The J gene is TRBJ2-1, the V gene TRBV6-5; D is perhaps TRBD2 (6 bases). The CDR3 loop spans 16 amino acids. Germline V gene sequence: CDR1 MNHEY, CDR2 SVGAGI. Trimming pared 0 bases from V and 4 bases from J, leaving 13 bases between. DNA for the CDR3: TGTGCCAGCAGTTACTCCGTACTAGCAGTATACAATGAGCAGTTCTTC. This sequence encodes CASSYSVLAVYNEQFF.

This chain connects TRBV5-1 to TRBJ2-5; the match to TRBD2 covers 12 bases. J was trimmed by 2 bases and V by 2 bases; bases with no gene match: 10. The length of the CDR3 is 18 residues. CDR1 and CDR2 from the germline V gene are SGHRS and YFSETQ. The CDR3 is CASSFKRLAGANQETQYF. The CDR3 DNA is TGCGCCAGCAGCTTCAAACGACTAGCGGGGGCAAATCAAGAGACCCAGTACTTC.

This clone was counted a few times. The chain is built from TRBV30 and TRBJ1-5; tentative D call: TRBD1 (6 bases). CDR1 and CDR2 from the germline V gene are GTSNPN and SVGIG (reference sequence). Trimming removed 1 base from V and 10 bases from J, with 14 bases in between. This CDR3 is built from 13 residues. The CDR3 sequence: CAWSDGGASPQHF. The CDR3 region has the DNA TGTGCCTGGAGTGATGGGGGCGCTTCCCCCCAGCATTTT.

This clone was detected only once. V usage is TRBV28 and J usage is TRBJ1-1, with D perhaps TRBD1 (6 bases). Germline lookup yields CDR1 MDHEN and CDR2 SYDVKM. V shed 6 bases and J shed 2 bases, with 16 bases lying between them. This CDR3 is built from 15 residues. This chain's CDR3 is CASRKTGQSNTEAFF. The CDR3 DNA is TGTGCCAGCAGGAAAACCGGACAGTCAAACACTGAAGCTTTCTTT.

V usage is TRBV5-3 and J usage is TRBJ1-4, with TRBD1 as a possible D gene (6 bases). TRBV5-3 is an ORF; its function is uncertain. This CDR3 contains 15 residues. Trimming shortened V by 3 bases and J by 8 bases, and 17 bases separated the two germline ends. The CDR3: CARSSPTRDKEKLFF. In DNA form, the CDR3 reads TGTGCCAGAAGCTCCCCCACCCGGGACAAAGAAAAACTGTTTTTT.

CDR3: CASSRIAGGMDTQYF. DNA for the CDR3: TGTGCCAGCAGTCGAATAGCGGGAGGGATGGATACGCAGTATTTT. The V call is TRBV7-9, the J call TRBJ2-3, with 11 bases lining up with TRBD2. The CDR3 loop spans 15 amino acids. CDR1 SEHNR and CDR2 FQNEAQ come from the germline V gene (reference sequence). The V and J ends lost 6 bases and 6 bases, in that order; junction bases with no gene match: 8.

The V gene is TRBV5-1, the J gene TRBJ1-1, with a possible D match to TRBD1 (6 bases). The V end was cut by 4 bases, the J end by 6 bases, with 19 bases between. Per the germline V gene, CDR1 is SGHRS and CDR2 is YFSETQ. The CDR3 runs to 15 residues. CDR3 protein: CASSPDRPGASEAFF. The CDR3 nucleotides are TGCGCCAGCAGCCCGGACCGGCCAGGGGCTTCTGAAGCTTTCTTT.

This clone has a single count. V gene TRBV7-2 combines with J gene TRBJ1-1; 8 nucleotides align to TRBD1. Trimming cost V 5 bases and J 1 base; bases outside gene matches: 9. CDR1 is SGHTA, CDR2 FQGNSA, per germline. This CDR3 is 16 amino acids long. The CDR3 DNA is TGTGCCAGCAGCCCAGCTTCGCAGGGGGCGAACACTGAAGCTTTCTTT. This sequence encodes CASSPASQGANTEAFF.

V usage is TRBV6-1 and J usage is TRBJ1-2; D gene ambiguous. Trimming stripped 6 bases from V and 2 bases from J, with 16 bases between. CDR3 length: 15 residues. The V gene's germline CDR1 is MNHNS and CDR2 SASEGT. The CDR3 DNA follows: TGTGCCAGCAGCCACTCAGCGGACCGGAACTATGGCTACACCTTC. Its translation is CASSHSADRNYGYTF.

This chain connects TRBV4-1 to TRBJ1-1; D possibly corresponds to TRBD1 (5 bases). This CDR3 contains 15 residues. Trimming cost V 1 base and J 1 base, with 10 bases left between them. The germline V gene encodes CDR1 MGHRA and CDR2 YSYEKL. This CDR3 is CASSQVVGGNTEAFF. As DNA, the CDR3 is TGCGCCAGCAGCCAAGTAGTCGGGGGGAACACTGAAGCTTTCTTT.

The chain joins TRBV11-2 to TRBJ2-2; D is perhaps TRBD1 (5 bases). Between the trimmed V and J ends, which lost 7 bases and 2 bases, there was a span of 17 bases. The CDR3 sequence is 16 residues long. Germline loops: CDR1 SGHAT, CDR2 FQNNGV. The CDR3 DNA sequence: TGTGCCAGCACCACAGGCAAGGGGCGAAACACCGGGGAGCTGTTTTTT. Its translation is CASTTGKGRNTGELFF.

This clone was counted once. The chain uses TRBV10-2 and TRBJ2-7, with 8 bases matching TRBD2. The CDR3 spans 13 residues. Losses at the gene ends were 6 bases for V and 6 bases for J; bases not matched to a gene: 7. From germline, CDR1 is WSHSY and CDR2 SAAADI. As DNA, the CDR3 is TGCGCCAGCAGCGGACTAGCCCCCCCCGAGCAGTACTTC. It specifies CASSGLAPPEQYF.